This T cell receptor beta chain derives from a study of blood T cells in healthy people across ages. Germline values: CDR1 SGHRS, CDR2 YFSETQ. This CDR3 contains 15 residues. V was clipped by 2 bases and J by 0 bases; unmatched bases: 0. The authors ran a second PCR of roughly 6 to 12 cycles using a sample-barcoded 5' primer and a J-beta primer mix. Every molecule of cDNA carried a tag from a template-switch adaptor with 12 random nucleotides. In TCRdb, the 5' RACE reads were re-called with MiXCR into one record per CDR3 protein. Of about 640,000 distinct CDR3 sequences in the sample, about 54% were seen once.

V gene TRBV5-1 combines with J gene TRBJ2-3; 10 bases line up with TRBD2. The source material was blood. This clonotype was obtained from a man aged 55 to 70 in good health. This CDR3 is CASSFSGGSTDTQYF. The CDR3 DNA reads TGCGCCAGCAGCTTTAGCGGGGGGAGCACAGATACGCAGTATTTT. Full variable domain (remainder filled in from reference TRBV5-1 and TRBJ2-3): KAGVTQTPRYLIKTRGQQVTLSCSPISGHRSVSWYQQTPGQGLQFLFEYFSETQRNKGNFPGRFSGRQFSNSRSEMNVSTLELGDSALYLCASSFSGGSTDTQYFGPGTRLTVL.